The 2 T cell receptor beta chains listed next were all sequenced from one sample in a study of blood T cell repertoires in COVID-19. Profiling relied on immunoSEQ multiplex PCR, and the TCRdb table lists in-frame clones only, not all of them. The sample includes fewer than 500,000 clones, about 90% of them seen just once. Sequences were obtained from PBMCs or T cells enriched from blood (not recorded which). The receptor set was obtained from a woman between 18 and 30 years old with acute COVID-19.

The chain recombines TRBV12-3 or TRBV12-4 with TRBJ2-1; TRBD2 is a possible D gene (7 bases). V lost 5 bases and J 16 bases, leaving 15 bases between the germline ends. This CDR3 has 11 amino acids. The chain's CDR3 is CASSERGGEFF. CDR3 sequence (DNA): TGTGCCAGCAGTGAGAGGGGGGGGGAATTCTTC.

As to this clone: Other DNA sequences of this sample code for an identical CDR3. This chain joins TRBV7-9 and TRBJ1-1; weak D call: TRBD1 (5 bases). With 2 bases removed from V and 3 bases from J, the gap between germline ends came to 7 bases. CDR1 is SEHNR and CDR2 is FQNEAQ in the germline V gene (reference sequence). There are 13 residues in the CDR3. The CDR3 sequence: CASSLSGDTEAFF. Here the CDR3 DNA reads TGTGCCAGCAGCTTATCGGGGGACACTGAAGCTTTCTTT.